This TCR beta chain was identified during a study of T cells in localized non-small cell lung cancer. Findings and limits, study-wide: There was higher T cell clonality in uninvolved adjacent lung than in tumor, and it was highest there.

Turning to this clone: The antigen is unknown.

V lost 2 bases and J 8 bases, leaving 9 bases between the germline ends. The CDR3 has 12 residues. The germline V gene has CDR1 LNHDA and CDR2 SQIVND (reference sequence). Here immunoSEQ multiplex PCR was the method, and the copy in TCRdb shows in-frame clones only, minus some. The sample has about 3,200 clones, approximately 30% seen once. This chain joins TRBV19 and TRBJ1-2; maybe TRBD1 (5 bases). Sequences were derived from lung tumor tissue, sampled before any cancer treatment. The TCR sequence derives from a man aged 40-75 years with stage III lung adenocarcinoma. CDR3 region: CASSIRGRGYTF. DNA for the CDR3: TGTGCCAGTAGTATAAGGGGACGCGGCTACACCTTC.